Listed here are 26 T cell receptor beta chains from one sample, sequenced in a study of OX40 agonist ivuxolimab in advanced cancers. The assay was immunoSEQ multiplex PCR, and TCRdb's table has in-frame clones only and misses some. The profile covers 100,000 or so clones, with about 88% appearing a single time and 0.82% taken by the ten largest. This specimen consisted of CD4+ or CD8+ T cells sorted from blood, obtained in a trial of the OX40 agonist ivuxolimab. The source of these receptors is an adult with an advanced solid tumor such as melanoma, head and neck, liver or kidney cancer.

This clone was counted only a few times. The chain employs TRBV7-9 and TRBJ1-2; 12 bases align to TRBD1. The germline gives CDR1 SEHNR, CDR2 FQNEAQ (reference sequence). The CDR3 loop spans 14 amino acids. Trimming at V came to 5 bases and at J to 7 bases, leaving 5 bases not matched to a gene. CDR3 in amino acids: CASSGRDRGLGYTF. CDR3 nucleotides: TGTGCCAGCAGCGGCCGGGACAGGGGGCTTGGCTACACCTTC. Together with reference TRBV7-9 and TRBJ1-2, the CDR3 gives the full variable domain: DTGVSQNPRHKITKRGQNVTFRCDPISEHNRLYWYRQTLGQGPEFLTYFQNEAQLEKSRLLSDRFSAERPKGSFSTLEIQRTEQGDSAMYLCASSGRDRGLGYTFGSGTRLTVV.

This chain connects TRBV11-2 to TRBJ2-2; 8 bases map to TRBD1. Germline CDR1 SGHAT, CDR2 FQNNGV. The length of the CDR3 is 13 residues. V lost 7 bases to trimming and J lost 5 bases; unmatched junction nucleotides: 3. Written as DNA, the CDR3 is TGTGCCAGCATCTACAGGGGGACCGGGGAGCTGTTTTTT. Translating gives CASIYRGTGELFF.

The J gene is TRBJ2-2, the V gene TRBV2; 7 nucleotides match TRBD2. Looked up from germline, CDR1 is SNHLY and CDR2 is FYNNEI. The CDR3 contains 15 residues. With V trimmed by 6 bases and J by 0 bases, 4 bases remained unmatched. CDR3 region: CASRASGSNTGELFF. The CDR3 region has the DNA TGTGCCAGCAGGGCTAGCGGATCGAACACCGGGGAGCTGTTTTTT.

For the CDR3, the DNA is TGCGCCAGCAGTCGGTTGGACAGGGGAGGGAATCAGCCCCAGCATTTT. This codes for CASSRLDRGGNQPQHF. The genes are TRBV23-1 and TRBJ1-5; TRBD1 matches at 9 bases. TRBV23-1 is labeled an ORF, and its function is uncertain. With V trimmed by 4 bases and J by 4 bases, 8 bases remained unmatched. The CDR3 contains 16 residues.

This clone appeared once. The rearrangement uses TRBV5-1 and TRBJ2-1; TRBD2 matches at 9 bases. The CDR3 spans 13 residues. The junction had 4 bases not matched to a gene; V was cut back by 4 bases and J by 8 bases. Germline V gives CDR1 SGHRS, CDR2 YFSETQ. The CDR3 region is CASSPRTSDEQFF. CDR3 nucleotides: TGCGCCAGCAGCCCCAGGACTAGCGATGAGCAGTTCTTC.

In DNA, the CDR3 is TGTGCCAGCAGCTTGGGCGGGAGGTGGGCAGATACGCAGTATTTT. Its protein is CASSLGGRWADTQYF. V usage is TRBV7-3 and J usage is TRBJ2-3; 8 nucleotides agree with TRBD2. From germline, CDR1 is SGHTA and CDR2 FQGTGA. The CDR3 consists of 15 residues. V lost 3 bases and J lost 4; bases outside the gene matches: 6.

The genes are TRBV30 and TRBJ1-1; TRBD1 is a possible D gene (6 bases). The CDR3 covers 11 residues. V gave up 6 bases and J gave up 7 bases, with 12 bases separating them. CDR1 and CDR2 from the germline V gene are GTSNPN and SVGIG (reference sequence). For the CDR3, the DNA is TGTGCCTGTCTCGGACAGATTGAAGCTTTCTTT. Translation gives CACLGQIEAFF.

DNA of the CDR3: TGTGCCAGCAGCGTTAGCGGGAGACGAGGCGACGAGCAGTACGTC. Its protein product is CASSVSGRRGDEQYV. The chain couples TRBV7-2 to TRBJ2-7, with 9 positions matching TRBD2. This CDR3 is 15 amino acids long. From germline, CDR1 is SGHTA and CDR2 FQGNSA. The J segment lost 5 bases and the V segment lost 5 bases, leaving 10 bases of the junction unmatched.

The J gene is TRBJ2-2, the V gene TRBV5-5; a weak D match, TRBD1 (6 bases). The germline CDR1 and CDR2 sequences are SGHKS and YYEKEE (reference sequence). V dropped 2 bases and J dropped 5 bases, with 16 bases sitting between them. CDR3 length: 16 amino acids. In nucleotides, the CDR3 is TGTGCCAGCAGCTTTCAGGCCCACAGGGAGACCGGGGAGCTGTTTTTT. Translated: CASSFQAHRETGELFF.

Written as DNA, the CDR3 is TGTGCCAGCAGTTTAAGGCCCAGGGCCCACTACGAGCAGTACTTC. This translates into CASSLRPRAHYEQYF. The V call is TRBV28, the J call TRBJ2-7, with D perhaps matching TRBD1 (5 bases). The V end lost 2 bases, the J end lost 3 bases, and 14 bases lay between the germline ends. The germline CDR1 and CDR2 sequences are MDHEN and SYDVKM. This CDR3 spans 15 amino acids. Based on the CDR3 plus reference TRBV28 and TRBJ2-7, the full variable domain is DVKVTQSSRYLVKRTGEKVFLECVQDMDHENMFWYRQDPGLGLRLIYFSYDVKMKEKGDIPEGYSVSREKKERFSLILESASTNQTSMYLCASSLRPRAHYEQYFGPGTRLTVT.

This clone was seen just once. The chain carries TRBV6-5 and TRBJ2-7; D is undetermined. Germline CDR1 and CDR2: MNHEY and SVGAGI. This CDR3 has 14 amino acids. Trimming took off 6 bases at V and 0 bases at J, with 12 bases between the two ends. The CDR3, as DNA: TGTGCCAGCAGCCCCGGCACAAGCTCCTACGAGCAGTACTTC. Translation: CASSPGTSSYEQYF.

The V and J genes are TRBV20-1 and TRBJ2-5, with a possible D match to TRBD1 (5 bases). Trimming removed 6 bases from V and 7 bases from J, with 12 bases in between. The length of the CDR3 is 11 residues. CDR1 DFQATT and CDR2 SNEGSKA come from the germline V gene (reference sequence). Here the CDR3 reads CSANQGWTQYF. The CDR3 DNA reads TGCAGTGCCAATCAGGGCTGGACCCAGTACTTC.

There are a few counts of this clone. The chain couples TRBV28 to TRBJ1-1; D is undetermined. Germline V gene sequence: CDR1 MDHEN, CDR2 SYDVKM. This CDR3 has 15 amino acids. Trimming pared 2 bases from V and 0 bases from J, leaving 10 bases between. The CDR3 bases are TGTGCCAGCAGTTTAGGGCAGCTCATGAACACTGAAGCTTTCTTT. As protein: CASSLGQLMNTEAFF.

This clone was counted a single time. Its ends do not fully match the called genes, so a read error is possible. The chain couples TRBV2 to TRBJ2-1; no firm D call. The CDR3 has 11 amino acids. Germline V gene data show CDR1 as SNHLY and CDR2 as FYNNEI. CDR3 in amino acids: CAGSFYNEQFF. CDR3 in DNA: TGTGCCGGCAGTTTCTACAATGAGCAGTTCTTC.

The chain joins TRBV28 to TRBJ2-4, with D unresolved. This CDR3 is built from 13 residues. Per the germline V gene, CDR1 is MDHEN and CDR2 is SYDVKM. V was cut by 6 bases and J by 1 base, with 7 bases left in between. CDR3 protein: CASSLGAKNIQYF. The CDR3 nucleotides are TGTGCCAGCAGCCTGGGGGCCAAAAACATTCAGTACTTC.

The chain is built from TRBV19 and TRBJ2-6; D is unresolved. Trimming took off 6 bases at V and 0 bases at J, with 9 bases between the two ends. The CDR3 extends over 15 amino acids. Germline CDR1 is LNHDA and CDR2 is SQIVND (reference sequence). CDR3 in amino acids: CASSLLISGANVLTF. The CDR3 coding sequence is TGTGCCAGTAGCCTCTTAATCTCTGGGGCCAACGTCCTGACTTTC.

The chain has TRBV28 and TRBJ1-1, with D perhaps TRBD1 (6 bases). Germline V gene sequence: CDR1 MDHEN, CDR2 SYDVKM. The CDR3 length is 14 residues. Trimming shortened V by 4 bases and J by 4 bases, and 13 bases separated the two germline ends. The CDR3 DNA follows: TGTGCCAGCAGTTCCACAGGGTTGGGCACTGAAGCTTTCTTT. Translated, it gives CASSSTGLGTEAFF.

This chain links TRBV2 with TRBJ2-2; D gene ambiguous. Germline-derived CDR1 and CDR2 are SNHLY and FYNNEI. There are 15 residues in the CDR3. The ends were cut back, 6 bases at V and 0 bases at J, with 11 bases in the middle. The CDR3 bases are TGTGCCAGCAGATCCCGGGCCGCGAACACCGGGGAGCTGTTTTTT. Translation: CASRSRAANTGELFF. Drawing the rest from reference TRBV2 and TRBJ2-2, the complete variable domain is EPEVTQTPSHQVTQMGQEVILRCVPISNHLYFYWYRQILGQKVEFLVSFYNNEISEKSEIFDDQFSVERPDGSNFTLKIRSTKLEDSAMYFCASRSRAANTGELFFGEGSRLTVL.

The chain couples TRBV19 to TRBJ2-3, with D possibly matching TRBD2 (7 bases). Germline CDR1 and CDR2: LNHDA and SQIVND (reference sequence). The CDR3 spans 14 residues. Trimming took 4 bases from V and 10 from J, leaving 18 bases between them. This CDR3 reads CASSTQWGAGAQYF. The CDR3 nucleotides read TGTGCCAGTAGTACTCAGTGGGGGGCGGGAGCGCAGTATTTT.

This clone was picked up one time. One end of the junction is discordant with germline, which a read error may explain. This chain connects TRBV29-1 to TRBJ2-1, with TRBD2 identical over 13 bases. CDR1 and CDR2 from the germline V gene are SQVTM and ANQGSEA. The CDR3 covers 14 residues. The CDR3 DNA sequence: TGCAGCGTTGATCGAGGACTAGCGGGAGCCCGGGTGGTCTTC. This codes for CSVDRGLAGARVVF.

This chain joins TRBV29-1 and TRBJ2-2; D unclear. Germline V gene data show CDR1 as SQVTM and CDR2 as ANQGSEA. V lost 4 bases and J 0 bases, leaving 6 bases between the germline ends. The CDR3 loop spans 13 amino acids. In DNA, the CDR3 is TGCAGCGTTGGACACCCGAACACCGGGGAGCTGTTTTTT. This gives the protein CSVGHPNTGELFF.

The V and J genes are TRBV7-9 and TRBJ1-1; 8 bases line up with TRBD1. The V segment lost 5 bases and the J segment 8 bases; nucleotides outside the gene matches: 4. This CDR3 is built from 12 residues. From germline, CDR1 is SEHNR and CDR2 FQNEAQ (reference sequence). CDR3 protein: CASSQYRGEAFF. CDR3 sequence (DNA): TGTGCCAGCAGCCAATACAGGGGGGAAGCTTTCTTT.

The V gene is TRBV30, the J gene TRBJ1-1; the D is unclear. Trimming removed 2 bases from V and 2 bases from J, with 15 bases in between. This CDR3 is 15 amino acids long. In germline, CDR1 is GTSNPN, CDR2 SVGIG (reference sequence). Here the CDR3 reads CAWSRVSRSNTEAFF. The CDR3 coding sequence is TGTGCCTGGAGTCGCGTCTCCCGTTCTAACACTGAAGCTTTCTTT.

The gene calls are TRBV6-6 and TRBJ1-6, with D possibly being TRBD1 (6 bases). Trimming removed 5 bases at V and 4 bases at J, with 12 bases between. Germline CDR1 and CDR2: MNHNY and SVGAGI (reference sequence). This CDR3 has 15 residues. CDR3 in amino acids: CASSQETGYNSPLHF. The CDR3 bases are TGTGCCAGCAGTCAAGAGACAGGATATAATTCACCCCTCCACTTT.

The J gene is TRBJ2-3, the V gene TRBV5-4; TRBD1 aligns across 10 bases. CDR1 and CDR2 (germline): SGHNT, YYREEE (reference sequence). This CDR3 has 16 residues. With 1 base clipped from V and 5 bases from J, the junction kept 7 bases outside the gene matches. CDR3 amino acids: CASSLYDRGLVDTQYF. CDR3 nucleotide sequence: TGTGCCAGCAGCTTGTACGACAGGGGGCTCGTAGATACGCAGTATTTT.

V is TRBV18 and J is TRBJ1-1; D unresolved. The ends were cut back, 3 bases at V and 1 base at J, with 15 bases in the middle. This CDR3 is built from 16 residues. Germline loops: CDR1 KGHSH, CDR2 LQKENI. This CDR3 reads CASSPGQPRENTEAFF. Here the CDR3 DNA reads TGTGCCAGCTCACCTGGGCAACCCCGGGAGAACACTGAAGCTTTCTTT.